The text below deals with one T cell receptor beta chain. Its antigen remains unknown. Germline assignment: CDR1 DFQATT and CDR2 SNEGSKA (reference sequence). The CDR3 has 15 residues. Trimming removed 0 bases from V and 2 bases from J, with 11 bases in between. These data are taken from a study of T cells in Graves' hyperthyroidism and ophthalmopathy. Background on the study: Initial diagnosis, before any treatment, was when peripheral blood was collected. General observations from the study: Separation of ophthalmopathy from stable hyperthyroidism was achieved by a 13 V-J model. Ophthalmopathy was model-predicted a median about 7.1 months pre-onset.

Using RNA transcripts as the source, TCR beta CDR3 regions were amplified. RT-PCR in the first round (using the HTBI primer set) targeted the TCR CDR3. A single record per CDR3 protein comes from TCRdb applying MiXCR to the multiplex PCR reads. In the table there are some 570,000 distinct CDR3 sequences, 13% to 15% of which are singletons. The sequence came from a woman between 18 and 29 years old with Graves' ophthalmopathy. Sequenced: blood. This rearrangement joins TRBV20-1 to TRBJ2-1; no reliable D call. CDR3 residues: CSARDPHQPYNEQFF. CDR3 bases: TGCAGTGCTAGAGACCCTCACCAGCCCTACAATGAGCAGTTCTTC.